These T cell receptor beta chains were read from a single sample in a study of blood T cell repertoires in COVID-19. Method: immunoSEQ multiplex PCR; TCRdb's copy keeps in-frame clones and lacks some. The sample comprises almost 25,000 clones, roughly 77% of which are singletons, and almost 2.5% rests with the top ten. The sequencing sample was made of peripheral blood. Source of these receptors: a woman in her 70s with COVID-19, enrolled during active disease. The CDR3 runs from the conserved cysteine through the conserved F or W. The order of the fields is D gene, V gene, J gene, clone size, CDR3 protein, CDR3 DNA. D genes are given only for firm matches. Some rows have no size entry. The others give once, few or many, or a class for an expanded clone.

>NA|TRBV9|TRBJ1-2|NA
CASSVDLGAAYGYTF
TGTGCCAGCAGCGTAGATCTGGGGGCTGCCTATGGCTACACCTTC
>TRBD1|TRBV7-2|TRBJ1-2|once
CASSLITGGVNGYTF
TGTGCCAGCAGCCTGATCACAGGGGGGGTAAATGGCTACACCTTC
>TRBD2|TRBV9|TRBJ2-1|few
CASSVGLAENGVYNEQFF
TGTGCCAGCAGCGTAGGACTAGCGGAGAATGGAGTCTACAATGAGCAGTTCTTC
>TRBD1|TRBV7-9|TRBJ2-3|NA
CASSRPGQGPATDTQYF
TGTGCCAGCAGCCGCCCGGGACAGGGCCCGGCGACAGATACGCAGTATTTT
>NA|TRBV25-1|TRBJ1-2|NA
CASSERGSYGYTF
TGTGCCAGCAGTGAAAGGGGCAGCTATGGCTACACCTTC
>NA|TRBV7-8|TRBJ1-1|NA
CASSLRWKLRANTEAFF
TGTGCCAGCAGCTTACGGTGGAAACTCAGGGCGAACACTGAAGCTTTCTTT
>TRBD1|TRBV27|TRBJ2-3|few
CASSDRDRRTDTQYF
TGTGCCAGCAGTGACCGGGACAGGCGCACAGATACGCAGTATTTT
>NA|TRBV7-2|TRBJ2-7|NA
CASSTRTGPYEQYF
TGTGCCAGCAGCACCCGGACTGGGCCCTACGAGCAGTACTTC
>TRBD2|TRBV11-3|TRBJ2-1|NA
CASSRRLAGGDNEQFF
TGTGCCAGCAGCCGACGTCTAGCGGGAGGGGACAATGAGCAGTTCTTC
>TRBD1|TRBV5-6|TRBJ1-1|once
CASSPGTGGRVEAFF
TGTGCCAGCAGCCCCGGGACAGGGGGCAGAGTTGAAGCTTTCTTT
>TRBD2|TRBV3-1/TRBV3-2|TRBJ2-7|NA
CASSQGTSGGYEQYF
TGTGCCAGCAGCCAAGGAACTAGCGGGGGTTACGAGCAGTACTTC
>TRBD1|TRBV2|TRBJ2-1|NA
CASSPGTGWDNEQFF
TGTGCCAGCAGTCCCGGGACAGGGTGGGACAATGAGCAGTTCTTC
>TRBD1|TRBV5-5|TRBJ2-2|NA
CASSRMGQGNTGELFF
TGTGCCAGCAGCCGAATGGGACAGGGGAACACCGGGGAGCTGTTTTTT
>NA|TRBV7-6|TRBJ2-1|NA
CASSLNRDNEQFF
TGTGCCAGCAGCTTAAACAGGGACAATGAGCAGTTCTTC
>TRBD1|TRBV2|TRBJ1-6|few
CASSSGGSHSPLHF
TGTGCCAGCAGTTCAGGGGGGAGCCATTCACCCCTCCACTTT
>TRBD1|TRBV6-2/TRBV6-3|TRBJ2-5|NA
CASSLGQEPRETQYF
TGTGCCAGCAGTCTCGGACAGGAGCCTCGAGAGACCCAGTACTTC
>NA|TRBV19|TRBJ1-3|NA
CASSIRGGSSGNTIYF
TGTGCCAGTAGTATAAGGGGGGGAAGCTCTGGAAACACCATATATTTT
>NA|TRBV5-1|TRBJ1-4|NA
CASSLEDGGEKLFF
TGCGCCAGCAGCTTGGAGGACGGAGGTGAAAAACTGTTTTTT
>TRBD1|TRBV5-1|TRBJ1-1|NA
CASSTGAAPEAFF
TGCGCCAGCAGCACAGGGGCAGCTCCTGAAGCTTTCTTT
>NA|TRBV29-1|TRBJ1-3|NA
CSVGSGVTGNTIYF
TGCAGCGTTGGTTCCGGGGTCACTGGAAACACCATATATTTT
>NA|TRBV6-5|TRBJ2-3|NA
CASSSPGLATDTQYF
TGTGCCAGCAGCTCCCCGGGACTCGCCACAGATACGCAGTATTTT
>TRBD1|TRBV6-5|TRBJ1-2|NA
CAAPWTGGNGYTF
TGTGCCGCCCCGTGGACAGGGGGAAATGGCTACACCTTC
>NA|TRBV2|TRBJ1-5|NA
CASSGEGGASNQPQHF
TGTGCCAGCAGTGGGGAGGGGGGGGCTAGCAATCAGCCCCAGCATTTT
>NA|TRBV2|TRBJ2-2|NA
CASRTAGGNTGELFF
TGTGCCAGCAGAACCGCTGGAGGAAACACCGGGGAGCTGTTTTTT
>NA|TRBV27|TRBJ1-1|NA
CASSLGPGTEAFF
TGTGCCAGCAGTCTCGGTCCCGGTACTGAAGCTTTCTTT
>NA|TRBV10-1|TRBJ2-7|NA
CARLIFSGHHTYEQYF
TGCGCCAGACTAATATTTTCGGGTCACCATACCTACGAGCAGTACTTC
>TRBD1|TRBV7-6|TRBJ1-2|NA
CASSPQTGGNDYGYTF
TGTGCCAGCAGCCCCCAAACAGGGGGGAACGACTATGGCTACACCTTC
>NA|TRBV21-1|TRBJ1-2|NA
CASSKNPRTPEGYTF
TGTGCCAGCAGCAAAAACCCCCGGACTCCAGAAGGCTACACCTTC
>NA|TRBV2|TRBJ2-1|NA
CASSRLVEGEQFF
TGTGCCAGCTCGAGGTTGGTCGAGGGTGAGCAGTTCTTC
>TRBD2|TRBV3-1/TRBV3-2|TRBJ2-1|NA
CASSTTSGGAIEQFF
TGTGCCAGCAGCACTACTAGCGGGGGGGCCATTGAGCAGTTCTTC
>NA|TRBV6-5|TRBJ1-2|NA
CASSPGRINYGYTF
TGTGCCAGCAGCCCCGGCAGGATTAACTATGGCTACACCTTC
>TRBD2|TRBV5-8|TRBJ2-1|NA
CASNITSGDGEQFF
TGTGCCAGCAACATTACTAGCGGGGACGGCGAGCAGTTCTTC
>TRBD2|TRBV6-1|TRBJ2-2|NA
CASSEVSGSGTGELFF
TGTGCCAGCAGTGAAGTTAGCGGGAGTGGAACCGGGGAGCTGTTTTTT
>TRBD1|TRBV24-1|TRBJ2-1|NA
CATSVSWTGNYNEQFF
TGTGCCACCAGTGTGAGTTGGACAGGGAACTACAATGAGCAGTTCTTC
>TRBD2|TRBV5-1|TRBJ2-7|NA
CASRRQGAGLGTGTSGGEQYF
TGCGCCAGCAGACGTCAGGGGGCTGGGTTGGGAACCGGGACTAGCGGCGGCGAGCAGTACTTC
>TRBD1|TRBV10-3|TRBJ2-6|NA
CASTGQGPFSGANVLTF
TGTGCCTCGACGGGACAGGGCCCTTTCTCTGGGGCCAACGTCCTGACTTTC
>NA|TRBV6-5|TRBJ1-2|NA
CASTRRGGTNYGYTF
TGTGCCAGCACCCGCCGGGGGGGGACTAACTATGGCTACACCTTC
>NA|TRBV28|TRBJ1-2|NA
CASSPDRPSGYTF
TGTGCCAGCAGTCCGGACAGACCCTCGGGCTACACCTTC
>TRBD2|TRBV9|TRBJ2-1|NA
CASSVDIAGNEQFF
TGTGCCAGCAGCGTAGATATAGCGGGCAATGAGCAGTTCTTC
>NA|TRBV19|TRBJ1-1|NA
CASSNPPYPQAPGPEAFF
TGTGCCAGTAGTAACCCTCCCTATCCACAGGCTCCTGGACCTGAAGCTTTCTTT
>NA|TRBV2|TRBJ1-1|NA
CASSPARGNTEAFF
TGTGCCAGCAGTCCTGCCAGGGGGAACACTGAAGCTTTCTTT
>TRBD1|TRBV19|TRBJ2-6|NA
CASSRGQASGANVLTF
TGTGCCAGTAGTAGAGGACAGGCTTCTGGGGCCAACGTCCTGACTTTC
>NA|TRBV19|TRBJ1-5|NA
CASADGRQGGNQPQHF
TGTGCCAGTGCCGACGGGAGGCAGGGTGGTAATCAGCCCCAGCATTTT
>NA|TRBV5-5|TRBJ1-4|NA
CASSLNLNSNEKLFF
TGTGCCAGCAGCTTGAATTTGAACAGTAATGAAAAACTGTTTTTT
>NA|TRBV25-1|TRBJ1-2|NA
CASSDRWNGYTF
TGTGCCAGCAGTGACAGGTGGAATGGCTACACCTTC
>TRBD2|TRBV7-3|TRBJ2-1|few
CASSSGAGAGDEQFF
TGTGCCAGCAGCTCCGGAGCGGGAGCTGGCGATGAGCAGTTCTTC
>NA|TRBV6-4|TRBJ1-2|NA
CASREGRAFGYSGYTF
TGTGCCAGCAGGGAGGGGCGGGCGTTCGGTTACTCAGGCTACACCTTC
>TRBD1|TRBV19|TRBJ1-1|NA
CASRDRGGNTEAFF
TGTGCCAGTCGGGACAGGGGGGGGAACACTGAAGCTTTCTTT
>TRBD2|TRBV19|TRBJ2-5|NA
CASSTSGSPQETQYF
TGTGCCAGTAGTACTAGCGGGAGTCCCCAAGAGACCCAGTACTTC
>TRBD2|TRBV9|TRBJ2-7|once
CASSVGAGGPGYEQYF
TGTGCCAGCAGCGTTGGTGCGGGGGGCCCTGGTTACGAGCAGTACTTC
>NA|TRBV19|TRBJ1-1|NA
CASSNRRTEAFF
TGTGCCAGTAGTAACAGGCGCACTGAAGCTTTCTTT
>NA|TRBV4-2|TRBJ1-1|NA
CASSQEGRGLSEAFF
TGTGCCAGCAGCCAAGAGGGGCGGGGTTTGTCTGAAGCTTTCTTT
>TRBD2|TRBV6-2/TRBV6-3|TRBJ2-1|NA
CASSGGTRSYNEQFF
TGTGCCAGCAGTGGCGGGACTAGGTCCTACAATGAGCAGTTCTTC
>TRBD1|TRBV6-5|TRBJ1-5|few
CASRGQGVQNQPQHF
TGTGCCAGCAGGGGACAGGGCGTCCAAAATCAGCCCCAGCATTTT
>NA|TRBV6-5|TRBJ1-2|NA
CASSYTGSGYTF
TGTGCCAGCAGTTACACAGGGAGTGGCTACACCTTC